The clone carrying this T cell receptor beta chain was counted at least ten times. What it recognizes is unknown. The sample comes from a study of T-cell reconstitution after alpha-beta-depleted transplantation in children. This CDR3 region has 14 residues. V was clipped by 5 bases and J by 2 bases; unmatched bases: 5. Germline CDR1 is MDHEN and CDR2 is SYDVKM. This sample's TCRbeta library carried unique molecular identifier barcodes. TCRdb passed the PCR reads through MiXCR, listing each CDR3 protein once. The repertoire holds approximately 240,000 distinct CDR3 sequences, roughly a tenth seen once, with over 25% in the top ten. General study points: Expanded clones from the graft, numbering several hundred, reportedly supplied alpha-beta T cells about two months after transplant. When one year had passed after transplant, most T-cell counts and diversity came from newly produced T cells. The origin of high day-60 TCRbeta diversity in some patients lay in surviving recipient T cells and thymic progenitors.

The source was PBMCs, collected before TCRalphabeta/CD19-depleted stem cell transplant. This sequence joins TRBV28 and TRBJ2-7; 8 nucleotides agree with TRBD1. This TCR was sampled from a child under two years old with acute myeloid leukemia, due to receive a stem cell transplant. Written as DNA, the CDR3 is TGTGCCAGCAGTGACAGGGGTATCACCTACGAGCAGTACTTC. It translates to CASSDRGITYEQYF.